These T cell receptor beta chains were read from a single sample in a study of blood T cell repertoires in COVID-19. Repertoires were generated with immunoSEQ multiplex PCR, while TCRdb's copy carries only in-frame clones and drops some. The table includes fewer than 200,000 clones, about four fifths detected once. Sequences were obtained from peripheral blood. These receptor sequences come from a man between 65 and 79 years old with active or convalescent COVID-19. Each CDR3 is given with its conserved first and last residue. Fields, in order: D gene, V gene, J gene, clone size, CDR3 DNA, CDR3 protein. The D gene is left open where the match is weak. Some rows mark clone size as missing; the rest say once, few, many or name a class of expanded clone.

NA,TRBV18,TRBJ1-6,NA,TGTGCCGGGGGGACCTATAATTCACCCCTCCACTTT,CAGGTYNSPLHF
NA,TRBV2,TRBJ1-2,NA,TGTGCCAGCAGTGAAGGGAGGGGGAGGGCTGGCTACACCTTC,CASSEGRGRAGYTF
NA,TRBV5-4,TRBJ2-3,once,TGTGCCAGCTTAGCGGAACCCGCGGATACGCAGTATTTT,CASLAEPADTQYF
TRBD1,TRBV28,TRBJ1-4,NA,TGTGCCAGCAGTCCACAGGGGATTAGGGAAAAACTGTTTTTT,CASSPQGIREKLFF
TRBD2,TRBV7-2,TRBJ2-1,once,TGTGCCAGCAGCTTATTTTTGGCTAGCGGTTACAATGAGCAGTTCTTC,CASSLFLASGYNEQFF
TRBD1,TRBV5-1,TRBJ2-7,NA,TGCGCCAGCAGCGGCGGGACAGGGGGGTTGGCGCAGTACTTC,CASSGGTGGLAQYF
NA,TRBV4-3,TRBJ2-7,NA,TGCGCCAGCAGCCAAGATCCCAGTCCATCCTACGAGCAGTACTTC,CASSQDPSPSYEQYF
NA,TRBV19,TRBJ1-1,NA,TGTGCCAGTACCCCGGGGTTTGTCATGAACACTGAAGCTTTCTTT,CASTPGFVMNTEAFF
TRBD1,TRBV5-6,TRBJ1-5,NA,TGTGCCAGCAGCTGGGGACAGGGGCATCAGCCCCAGCATTTT,CASSWGQGHQPQHF
TRBD1,TRBV29-1,TRBJ1-3,NA,TGCAGCGTTGCTGACAGGGGTAGAAACACCATATATTTT,CSVADRGRNTIYF
NA,TRBV10-2,TRBJ2-5,NA,TGCGCCAGCAGTTTAGGCGCTCGGGGGGAGACCCAGTACTTC,CASSLGARGETQYF
NA,TRBV24-1,TRBJ2-2,NA,TGTGCCACCAGTCAATCGGGGTCCACCGGGGAGCTGTTTTTT,CATSQSGSTGELFF
NA,TRBV19,TRBJ1-1,NA,TGTGCCAGTAGCACGGGGGTGAACACTGAAGCTTTCTTT,CASSTGVNTEAFF
NA,TRBV7-2,TRBJ2-5,few,TGTGCCAGCAGCTTGGGGCTTCGCGAGACCCAGTACTTC,CASSLGLRETQYF
TRBD1,TRBV27,TRBJ1-2,NA,TGTGCCAGCAGTCTAACCGGGACAGGGGTTCCCTTCTATGGCTACACCTTC,CASSLTGTGVPFYGYTF
NA,TRBV7-6,TRBJ2-5,NA,TGTGCCAGCAGCTCTCAAGGGAGGGGGTGGCAAGAGACCCAGTACTTC,CASSSQGRGWQETQYF
TRBD2,TRBV19,TRBJ2-5,NA,TGTGCCAGTAGTATAGGCGGGACTAGGGCTGGGGAGACCCAGTACTTC,CASSIGGTRAGETQYF
TRBD1,TRBV18,TRBJ1-4,NA,TGTGCCAGCTCAAGACGACAGGGAGTTAATGAAAAACTGTTTTTT,CASSRRQGVNEKLFF
NA,TRBV6-2/TRBV6-3,TRBJ2-6,NA,TGTGCCAGCAGCACCGGGGTGGATGGGGCCAACGTCCTGACTTTC,CASSTGVDGANVLTF
NA,TRBV11-2,TRBJ2-7,NA,TGTGCCAGCAGCTTAGATCGGCGACAGTCCTACGAGCAGTACTTC,CASSLDRRQSYEQYF
NA,TRBV5-1,TRBJ1-2,NA,TGCGCCAGCAGCTCCGGGACACCGAAACACTATGGCTACACCTTC,CASSSGTPKHYGYTF
NA,TRBV11-2,TRBJ2-7,NA,TGTGCCAGCAGCTTAGCAGGGATTAGGACCTACGAGCAGTACTTC,CASSLAGIRTYEQYF
TRBD1,TRBV11-2,TRBJ1-3,few,TGTGCCAGCAGCTCCCAACAGGGGTTGGTAAACACCATATATTTT,CASSSQQGLVNTIYF
NA,TRBV14,TRBJ1-1,NA,TGTGCCAGCAGCCAAGATATTGGTCGGGCAGGGGCTTTCTTT,CASSQDIGRAGAFF
NA,TRBV11-2,TRBJ1-1,NA,TGTGCCAGCAGCTCACTACGGGGGAACACTGAAGCTTTCTTT,CASSSLRGNTEAFF
NA,TRBV10-3,TRBJ2-1,NA,TGTGCCATCAGTGAGTCTGGCGGGAACTCCTACAATGAGCAGTTCTTC,CAISESGGNSYNEQFF
TRBD1,TRBV5-5,TRBJ1-6,NA,TGTGCCAGCAGCTTGCGGGACAGAGGAAATTCACCCCTCCACTTT,CASSLRDRGNSPLHF
TRBD2,TRBV27,TRBJ2-3,NA,TGTGCCAGCACTGTACCCTTTTCGACTAGCGGACTCACAGATACGCAGTATTTT,CASTVPFSTSGLTDTQYF
NA,TRBV18,TRBJ2-1,NA,TGTGCCAGCTCACCACGGACTCCCCATCCGCAGTTCTTC,CASSPRTPHPQFF
TRBD2,TRBV9,TRBJ2-2,NA,TGTGCCAGCAGCGTAGGGGTTCGGGCGGGGGACACCGGGGAGCTGTTTTTT,CASSVGVRAGDTGELFF
NA,TRBV27,TRBJ1-1,once,TGTGCCAGCAGTTTATCGTGGACAACGAACACTGAAGCTTTCTTT,CASSLSWTTNTEAFF
TRBD1,TRBV7-2,TRBJ1-4,NA,TGTGCCAGCAGCTTAGGACAGGGGGGTGAAAAACTGTTTTTT,CASSLGQGGEKLFF
TRBD1,TRBV15,TRBJ1-2,once,TGTGCCACCAGCAGAGGCTCCCCGGGACAGTACTATGGCTACACCTTC,CATSRGSPGQYYGYTF
NA,TRBV7-9,TRBJ2-7,NA,TGTGCCAGCACCCGATCGGGGACTTCCTACGAGCAGTACTTC,CASTRSGTSYEQYF
NA,TRBV7-2,TRBJ1-3,once,TGTGCCAGCAGCTTAGTTCAAGCGGGGGCTGTTGGAAACACCATATATTTT,CASSLVQAGAVGNTIYF
NA,TRBV28,TRBJ2-2,NA,TGTGCCAGCAGGAGGGCCGCCGGGGAGCTGTTTTTT,CASRRAAGELFF
NA,TRBV3-1/TRBV3-2,TRBJ2-4,NA,TGTGCCAGCAGCCAACCCGGGTCTAACATTCAGTACTTC,CASSQPGSNIQYF
NA,TRBV5-6,TRBJ2-5,few,TGTGCCAGCAGCGACTCTTCCGGGACTCGGGAGACCCAGTACTTC,CASSDSSGTRETQYF
NA,TRBV15,TRBJ1-1,NA,TGTGCCACCAGCAGAGATGGATGGGCAGCTGAAGCTTTCTTT,CATSRDGWAAEAFF
TRBD2,TRBV3-1/TRBV3-2,TRBJ2-3,NA,TGTGCCAGCAGCCAAGAAGCGGGGCACAAAAGGACAGATACGCAGTATTTT,CASSQEAGHKRTDTQYF
NA,TRBV14,TRBJ1-1,few,TGTGCCAGCAGCCAGTACAGGGCTATTAAGAACACTGAAGCTTTCTTT,CASSQYRAIKNTEAFF
NA,TRBV15,TRBJ1-1,many,TGTGCCACCAGCCGGGGGGCCTTCACTGAAGCTTTCTTT,CATSRGAFTEAFF
NA,TRBV27,TRBJ1-1,NA,TGTGCCAGCAGTTTGGGCCGTGGGTGGGAAGCTTTCTTT,CASSLGRGWEAFF
TRBD2,TRBV19,TRBJ2-7,NA,TGTGCCAGTAGTACGGGCTTGGGGGGGACCGACGAGCAGTACTTC,CASSTGLGGTDEQYF
NA,TRBV15,TRBJ2-7,NA,TGTGCCACCAGCACTCTGGGGGGCTACGAGCAGTACTTC,CATSTLGGYEQYF
NA,TRBV9,TRBJ2-7,NA,TGTGCCAGCAGCCCAAGGATCAGGGACTCCAACTACGAGCAGTACTTC,CASSPRIRDSNYEQYF
TRBD1,TRBV30,TRBJ1-5,NA,TGTGCCTGGAATCAGGGGGTAGTCCAGCCCCAGCATTTT,CAWNQGVVQPQHF
TRBD2,TRBV6-2/TRBV6-3,TRBJ2-2,few,TGTGCCAGCAGTTCTAGCGGGAGTATCACCGGGGAGCTGTTTTTT,CASSSSGSITGELFF
NA,TRBV27,TRBJ2-7,NA,TGTGCCAGCAGACTAGCTTCGTCCTACGAGCAGTACTTC,CASRLASSYEQYF
NA,TRBV6-5,TRBJ2-1,NA,TGTGCCAGCAGAAACTTAGCGGTCAGGAACAATGAGCAGTTCTTC,CASRNLAVRNNEQFF
TRBD1,TRBV6-5,TRBJ1-5,once,TGTGCCAGCAGTTGGGGGACAGGGGGCAATCAGCCCCAGCATTTT,CASSWGTGGNQPQHF
NA,TRBV9,TRBJ1-5,NA,TGTGCCAGCAGCCCTCACCCGAGGGGGGGTCAGCCCCAGCATTTT,CASSPHPRGGQPQHF
NA,TRBV9,TRBJ2-5,NA,TGTGCCAGCAGCCGGGACACGGAACAAGAGACCCAGTACTTC,CASSRDTEQETQYF